These 13 T cell receptor beta chains share one sample of origin, sequenced in a study of T cells in Graves' hyperthyroidism and ophthalmopathy. There were TCR beta CDR3 regions amplified from RNA transcripts. Researchers ran a first-round RT-PCR on the TCR CDR3 using the HTBI primer set. TCRdb recomputed calls from the multiplex PCR reads with MiXCR, one row per CDR3 protein. The sample has about 210,000 distinct CDR3 sequences, 17% seen once. The sample was blood. These receptors were collected from a middle-aged man with Graves' hyperthyroidism.

A few counts support this clonotype. V usage is TRBV20-1 and J usage is TRBJ2-3, with 12 bases matching TRBD2. This CDR3 contains 17 residues. CDR1 DFQATT and CDR2 SNEGSKA come from the germline V gene (reference sequence). Written as DNA, the CDR3 is TGCAGCCCCCCCTCTAGCGGGAGGGCGGGTAGCACAGATACGCAGTATTTT. It yields the protein CSPPSSGRAGSTDTQYF.

This chain joins TRBV28 and TRBJ1-4; TRBD1 aligns across 8 bases. Germline lookup yields CDR1 MDHEN and CDR2 SYDVKM. The CDR3 sequence is 15 residues long. Trimming removed 6 bases from V and 3 bases from J; junction bases left unmatched: 6. The chain's CDR3 is CASRSGGLSNEKLFF. CDR3 coding DNA: TGTGCCAGCAGGTCAGGGGGCTTGTCTAATGAAAAACTGTTTTTT.

For this clonotype: A read error is possible here, since a much larger clone lies one base away. The chain uses TRBV28 and TRBJ1-4; D possibly corresponds to TRBD1 (5 bases). Germline CDR1 MDHEN, CDR2 SYDVKM. This CDR3 comprises 14 residues. CDR3 DNA sequence: TGTGCCAGCAGAGGACAATTTGGGCGTGAAGAACTGTTTTTT. It translates to CASRGQFGREELFF.

This clonotype was seen repeatedly, ten times or more. The V call is TRBV2, the J call TRBJ2-1; TRBD1 might be the D (6 bases). This CDR3 has 16 residues. Germline CDR1 SNHLY, CDR2 FYNNEI. V was cut by 5 bases and J by 0 bases, with 14 bases left in between. CDR3 loop: CASSPQGRSSYNEQFF. CDR3 in DNA: TGTGCCAGCAGTCCACAGGGTCGGAGCTCCTACAATGAGCAGTTCTTC.

The rearrangement links TRBV6-2 or TRBV6-3 to TRBJ1-2, with 8 bases identical to TRBD1. The CDR3 runs to 13 residues. Germline assignment: CDR1 MNHEY and CDR2 SVGEGT. With 2 bases clipped from V and 6 bases from J, the junction kept 2 bases outside the gene matches. In DNA, the CDR3 is TGTGCCAGCAGTTACGCAGGGGGCGATGGCTACACCTTC. Its translation: CASSYAGGDGYTF.

This clonotype came up many times. J is TRBJ2-1 and V is TRBV7-3; the D gene is possibly TRBD2 (6 bases). CDR1 and CDR2 from the germline V gene are SGHTA and FQGTGA. V lost 3 bases and J 10 bases, leaving 13 bases between the germline ends. This CDR3 has 13 residues. CDR3 loop: CASSFGGLREQFF. The CDR3 DNA follows: TGTGCCAGCAGCTTTGGTGGACTACGCGAGCAGTTCTTC.

A word on this clonotype: A junction boundary mismatches the germline segment, possibly from a read error. The J gene is TRBJ2-1, the V gene TRBV7-7, with unresolved D. The CDR3 has 13 amino acids. The germline V gene encodes CDR1 SSHAT and CDR2 FNYEAQ (reference sequence). The CDR3 DNA sequence: TGTGCTAGCAGCTTGGATTCGAACAATGAGCAGTTCTTC. Its protein product is CASSLDSNNEQFF.

This clonotype was detected many times. This sequence joins TRBV3-1 and TRBJ2-7, with 12 bases lining up with TRBD2. The CDR3 runs 16 residues. CDR1 and CDR2 from the germline V gene are LGHDT and YNNKEL (reference sequence). V lost 4 bases, J lost 4 bases, and 8 bases stayed unmatched. The CDR3 region is CASSPGLAGGRYEQYF. CDR3 sequence (DNA): TGTGCCAGCAGCCCGGGACTAGCGGGCGGTCGGTACGAGCAGTACTTC.

The rearrangement links TRBV7-9 to TRBJ2-1, with 13 nucleotides matching TRBD2. CDR1 and CDR2 from the germline V gene are SEHNR and FQNEAQ (reference sequence). There are 15 residues in the CDR3. Germline trimming cut 6 bases from V and 7 bases from J; bases unmatched to any gene: 6. CDR3 sequence reads: CASSHRLAGGNEQFF. In nucleotides, the CDR3 is TGTGCCAGCAGTCACAGACTAGCGGGAGGTAATGAGCAGTTCTTC.

This clonotype was detected ten times or more. J is TRBJ1-2 and V is TRBV18; TRBD1 aligns across 7 bases. CDR1 KGHSH and CDR2 LQKENI come from the germline V gene. The CDR3 is made up of 13 amino acids. V gave up 5 bases and J gave up 4 bases; unmatched junction bases: 4. The CDR3 nucleotides read TGTGCCAGCTCATCGGGACAGCCCTATGGCTACACCTTC. This sequence encodes CASSSGQPYGYTF.

This chain uses TRBV29-1 with TRBJ2-5; D is ambiguous. The V end lost 7 bases, the J end lost 5 bases, and 11 bases lay between the germline ends. The CDR3 contains 11 residues. CDR1 SQVTM and CDR2 ANQGSEA come from the germline V gene. The CDR3 sequence: CSASPRETQYF. The CDR3 nucleotides read TGCAGCGCATCCCCCCGGGAGACCCAGTACTTC.

This clonotype was counted many times. The chain is built from TRBV28 and TRBJ2-5; TRBD2 agrees at 14 bases. CDR1 is MDHEN and CDR2 is SYDVKM in the germline V gene. This CDR3 spans 17 amino acids. J gave up 4 bases and V 4 bases, and 8 bases lay outside the gene matches. The CDR3 protein is CASSWGLAGVGGETQYF. The CDR3 coding sequence is TGTGCCAGCAGTTGGGGACTAGCGGGAGTAGGGGGAGAGACCCAGTACTTC. Using reference TRBV28 and TRBJ2-5 for the parts outside the CDR3, the full variable domain is DVKVTQSSRYLVKRTGEKVFLECVQDMDHENMFWYRQDPGLGLRLIYFSYDVKMKEKGDIPEGYSVSREKKERFSLILESASTNQTSMYLCASSWGLAGVGGETQYFGPGTRLLVL.

The sample holds many counts of this clonotype. The chain employs TRBV5-1 and TRBJ2-3, with D possibly matching TRBD1 (5 bases). Per the germline V gene, CDR1 is SGHRS and CDR2 is YFSETQ. The CDR3 has 11 residues. V gave up 4 bases and J gave up 5 bases, with 5 bases separating them. The CDR3 DNA reads as TGCGCCAGCAGCACAGGAGATACGCAGTATTTT. The encoded protein is CASSTGDTQYF.